Listed below are T cell receptor beta chains from one sample, sequenced in a study of T cells in Graves' hyperthyroidism and ophthalmopathy. TCRdb fed the multiplex PCR reads into MiXCR, producing one record per CDR3 protein. The sample records hundreds of thousands of distinct CDR3 sequences, approximately 15% being singletons. Sequences were obtained from blood. The source is a woman younger than 45 with Graves' hyperthyroidism. CDR3s leave out the opening cysteine and the closing phenylalanine or tryptophan. D genes are given only for firm matches.

v_call	d_call	cdr3_aa
TRBV7-9	.	ASSLVPAEQY
TRBV3-1	.	ASSLRDSAEAQY
TRBV7-2	.	ASSPGGKPYEQY
TRBV10-3	.	AISGAQNTEAF
TRBV12-3/TRBV12-4	.	ASSPRASTDTQY
TRBV14	TRBD2	ASMFMALTGTSVYEQY
TRBV5-1	TRBD1	ASRIGTGGAYEQF
TRBV6-1	.	ASSSQVPEAF
TRBV7-2	TRBD1	ASTRDRGAYEQY
TRBV14	TRBD1	ASSRTSPRGTNEKLF
TRBV13	TRBD2	ASSSVRVREGLQDTQY
TRBV5-1	TRBD2	TSSPGLAGDTQY
TRBV28	.	ASKEGLHEKLF
TRBV12-3/TRBV12-4	TRBD1	ASSHGTGYGYT
TRBV25-1	TRBD2	ASSARPGLAGGRHPDTQY
TRBV2	TRBD2	ASKVTSVVEQF
TRBV12-3/TRBV12-4	.	ASRTGWRGLNEQF
TRBV6-1	TRBD2	ASSAGTSGPYEQY
TRBV2	.	ASSEVTTGQPQH
TRBV11-1	.	ASSEEGRGTGELF
TRBV7-9	.	PSSLAGSTGELF
TRBV28	.	ASSFTATGELF
TRBV29-1	.	SVERGASTDTQY
TRBV27	.	ASSLFRGTTEAF
TRBV28	.	ASSLPSQGNYGYT
TRBV5-1	.	ASSLDKETQY
TRBV20-1	TRBD1	SAPGGLLARNYGYT
TRBV11-2	.	ASSAQGANEKLF
TRBV12-3/TRBV12-4	TRBD1	ASSSTTGISYEQY
TRBV7-6	TRBD2	ASSSTFRASGSYRDTQY
TRBV5-5	.	ASSHQPGRSYNEQF
TRBV15	.	ATSSGWGDTEAF
TRBV20-1	TRBD1	SASAGTGSEQY
TRBV28	.	ASSDGSKNIQY
TRBV18	TRBD2	ASSPGGAGGADTQY
TRBV19	TRBD2	ASRTSGFTGELF
TRBV20-1	TRBD1	SAPSPGQSREQY
TRBV28	.	ASSRNRAGTDTQY
TRBV4-1	.	ASSQDWGDTQY
TRBV3-1	.	ASKGQGYEQY
TRBV6-2/TRBV6-3	TRBD1	ASRPPGQGSYEQY
TRBV7-9	TRBD2	ASSPGLAGGPVRRNEQF
TRBV19	.	ASSIRPGPRIDEQF
TRBV29-1	.	SVDKTSSGETQY
TRBV28	.	ASSLKLRELYGYT
TRBV29-1	TRBD1	SVGARAGGKDEQY
TRBV6-2/TRBV6-3	.	ASSGDYRLNEQF
TRBV11-2	.	ASSLGTVSSATQY
TRBV28	.	ASSSSFDTQY
TRBV14	.	ASSPLTSANSPLH
TRBV12-3/TRBV12-4	TRBD1	ASRTGASTYGYT
TRBV7-2	TRBD2	ASSLRLAHPRRTGELF
TRBV7-3	.	ASSLFSTSEQF
TRBV28	.	ASSFHGWTISPLH
TRBV28	.	ASRGADGYT
TRBV4-2	TRBD2	ASSQKTSGSPDTQY